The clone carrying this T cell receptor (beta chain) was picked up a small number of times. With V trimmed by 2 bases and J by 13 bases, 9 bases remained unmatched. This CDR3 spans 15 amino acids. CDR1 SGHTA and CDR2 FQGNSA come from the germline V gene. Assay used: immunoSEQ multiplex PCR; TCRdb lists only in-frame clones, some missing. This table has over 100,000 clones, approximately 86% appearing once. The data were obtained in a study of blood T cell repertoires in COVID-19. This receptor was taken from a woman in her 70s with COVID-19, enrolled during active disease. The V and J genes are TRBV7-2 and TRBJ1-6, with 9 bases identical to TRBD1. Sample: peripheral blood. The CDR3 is CASSLPPGTGIPLHF. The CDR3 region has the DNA TGTGCCAGCAGCTTACCCCCCGGGACAGGGATTCCCCTCCACTTT.